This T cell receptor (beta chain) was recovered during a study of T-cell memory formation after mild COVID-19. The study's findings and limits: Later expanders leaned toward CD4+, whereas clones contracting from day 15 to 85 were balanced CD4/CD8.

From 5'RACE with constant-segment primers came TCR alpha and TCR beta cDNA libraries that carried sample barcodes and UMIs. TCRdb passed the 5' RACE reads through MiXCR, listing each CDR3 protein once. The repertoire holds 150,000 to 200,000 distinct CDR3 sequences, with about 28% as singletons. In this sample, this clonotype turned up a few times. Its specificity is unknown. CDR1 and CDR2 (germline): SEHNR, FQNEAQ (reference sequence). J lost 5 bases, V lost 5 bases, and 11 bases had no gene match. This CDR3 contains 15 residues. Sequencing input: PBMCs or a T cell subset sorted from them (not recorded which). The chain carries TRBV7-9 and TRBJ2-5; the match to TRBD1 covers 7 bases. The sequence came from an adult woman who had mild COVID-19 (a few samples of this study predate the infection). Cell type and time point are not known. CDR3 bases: TGTGCCAGCAGCCTCCTACCGACAGGGAGCGAGACCCAGTACTTC. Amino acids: CASSLLPTGSETQYF.